This TCR beta chain was captured by sequencing in a study of T cells in Graves' hyperthyroidism and ophthalmopathy (dated by TCRdb to about 2019). In terms of the full investigation: Peripheral blood samples were taken at initial diagnosis, before any treatment was given. In six Graves' hyperthyroidism patients, the study also compared T-cell repertoires from thyroid tissue with T-cell repertoires from blood. Whether ophthalmopathy could be predicted prospectively was tested in an independent validation cohort made up of approximately 19 hyperthyroidism patients plus 17 patients who later progressed to ophthalmopathy. After sampling, hyperthyroidism patients received methimazole starting at 30 mg daily, and ophthalmopathy patients received high-dose intravenous methylprednisolone. The roughly 90 discovery patients were divided at random into training and test sets in a 7:3 ratio. The paper reports TCR Vbeta CDR3 sequencing of some 140 peripheral blood samples: approximately 43 ophthalmopathy, under 80 hyperthyroidism and about 17 progressor patients. To identify TCR V-J signatures that set the groups apart, the researchers used a discovery cohort of 100 patients, made up of 40 to 45 with Graves' ophthalmopathy and 55 to 65 with stable Graves' hyperthyroidism. General findings and caveats noted by the study authors: Most expanded thyroid clonotypes (frequency above 0.001) were also detected in blood, suggesting blood repertoires may reflect thyroid immune responses. No statistical method was used to set the sample size in advance, and investigators knew the group allocation. Ophthalmopathy was separated from stable hyperthyroidism by a 13 V-J signature model, with around 90% sensitivity and about 81% specificity obtained in cross-validation and 80%/75% obtained in testing. In validation, progression to ophthalmopathy was predicted by the model with about 70% sensitivity and roughly 76% specificity, a median of roughly six months before onset.

At least ten counts were recorded for this clonotype. Its antigen remains unidentified. Qualities for individual bases were not recorded, and no much larger clone is one base off. In the ophthalmopathy patients, disease was moderately to severely active, with a Clinical Activity Score of 3 or more, a NOSPECS grade of 4 or more, and a duration of less than 3 months. Exclusion was applied to patients with uncontrolled infections, other autoimmune diseases, pregnancy or lactation. Diagnoses were based on clinical symptoms, serum thyroxine and TRAb, thyroid ultrasound and orbital computed tomography. PBMCs were isolated from more than 9 ml of fresh peripheral blood by Ficoll-Paque density gradient centrifugation. Total RNA was extracted with Trizol reagent, and quality was checked on an Agilent 2100 Bioanalyzer. Amplification of TCR beta CDR3 regions was carried out from RNA transcripts. The TCR CDR3 was subjected to a first round of RT-PCR using the HTBI primer set and the Qiagen OneStep RT-PCR kit. A second multiplex PCR round built the libraries, followed by size selection and purification. Libraries were sequenced paired-end with 100 bp reads on an Illumina HiSeq2000. In the authors' own workflow: SOAPnuke was used to process the raw data, removing reads that contained adapters or uncalled bases, had a mean Phred below 15, or lacked an exact match to the constant primer or identifier. High-quality paired reads were merged with COPE v1.2.5, and unique nucleotide sequences were defined as clonotypes. MiTCR v1.1 was used to align the clonotypes against IMGT TRBV, TRBD and TRBJ reference segments. The analysis was restricted to V-J combinations with a frequency above 0.0001, which together covered just over 98% of the repertoires. A TCS score was defined as the ratio between F50 (clonal expansion) and ExV (chaos), using BLOSUM62-based TCRdist between CDR3 peptides within each V-J. Welch's t-statistics and random forest reduced fewer than 550 V-J features to roughly 13, which were used in a naive Bayes classifier (R e1071). The similarity between thyroid and blood repertoires was quantified using the Morisita-Horn index. Through fastp at Q25 and MiXCR, TCRdb rebuilt clones from the public reads, retaining in-frame beta chains. Here each entry gathers all rows of one CDR3 protein and keeps the most common genes and DNA. The authors' filters were not applied to this entry. This sample has approximately 610,000 distinct CDR3 sequences in its table, and around 15% of those were observed once. About 4% of the sample rests with the top ten.

Sequenced input: blood. The sequence was collected from a woman in her thirties or forties with Graves' ophthalmopathy.

The DNA sequence reads TGTGCCAGCGGAAACCGGGCTAGCGGGAGTCGAGAGACCCAGTACTTC. It specifies CASGNRASGSRETQYF. The chain is encoded by TRBV7-2 joined to TRBJ2-5, and 10 bases in between align with TRBD2. From a lookup of the germline V gene, CDR1 and CDR2 are SGHTA and FQGNSA. Inclusive of the bounding cysteine and phenylalanine, the CDR3 is 16 residues long. The DNA shown is the 48-base CDR3, in frame from base 1. The V end gives up 8 bases and the J end 4 bases, leaving 13 bases in the junction not matched to a gene. Where the CDR3 stops, the reference TRBV7-2 and TRBJ2-5 genes take over; the full variable domain is GAGVSQSPSNKVTEKGKDVELRCDPISGHTALYWYRQSLGQGLEFLIYFQGNSAPDKSGLPSDRFSAERTGGSVSTLTIQRTQQEDSAVYLCASGNRASGSRETQYFGPGTRLLVL.